The table lists the clone carrying this T cell receptor beta chain with a few counts. J lost 5 bases, V lost 0 bases, and 17 bases had no gene match. The V gene's germline CDR1 is MGHRA and CDR2 YSYEKL. This CDR3 comprises 21 residues. The data were taken from a study of cytomegalovirus exposure and HLA in healthy donors. A multiplex PCR was run with 60 Vbeta primers and 13 Jbeta primers. Some clones are missing from TCRdb's copy, which holds only in-frame ones; the method was immunoSEQ multiplex PCR. The repertoire holds roughly 200,000 clones, with around 78% as singletons. This clonotype was sampled from a woman aged 25 to 39 in good health and CMV-seropositive. The rearrangement joins TRBV4-1 to TRBJ2-3; TRBD2 aligns across 13 bases. The sample comprised PBMCs. CDR3 sequence reads: CASSQDGRGTSGDARRDTQYF. The CDR3 DNA sequence: TGCGCCAGCAGCCAAGATGGGCGCGGGACTAGCGGGGACGCACGCAGAGATACGCAGTATTTT.